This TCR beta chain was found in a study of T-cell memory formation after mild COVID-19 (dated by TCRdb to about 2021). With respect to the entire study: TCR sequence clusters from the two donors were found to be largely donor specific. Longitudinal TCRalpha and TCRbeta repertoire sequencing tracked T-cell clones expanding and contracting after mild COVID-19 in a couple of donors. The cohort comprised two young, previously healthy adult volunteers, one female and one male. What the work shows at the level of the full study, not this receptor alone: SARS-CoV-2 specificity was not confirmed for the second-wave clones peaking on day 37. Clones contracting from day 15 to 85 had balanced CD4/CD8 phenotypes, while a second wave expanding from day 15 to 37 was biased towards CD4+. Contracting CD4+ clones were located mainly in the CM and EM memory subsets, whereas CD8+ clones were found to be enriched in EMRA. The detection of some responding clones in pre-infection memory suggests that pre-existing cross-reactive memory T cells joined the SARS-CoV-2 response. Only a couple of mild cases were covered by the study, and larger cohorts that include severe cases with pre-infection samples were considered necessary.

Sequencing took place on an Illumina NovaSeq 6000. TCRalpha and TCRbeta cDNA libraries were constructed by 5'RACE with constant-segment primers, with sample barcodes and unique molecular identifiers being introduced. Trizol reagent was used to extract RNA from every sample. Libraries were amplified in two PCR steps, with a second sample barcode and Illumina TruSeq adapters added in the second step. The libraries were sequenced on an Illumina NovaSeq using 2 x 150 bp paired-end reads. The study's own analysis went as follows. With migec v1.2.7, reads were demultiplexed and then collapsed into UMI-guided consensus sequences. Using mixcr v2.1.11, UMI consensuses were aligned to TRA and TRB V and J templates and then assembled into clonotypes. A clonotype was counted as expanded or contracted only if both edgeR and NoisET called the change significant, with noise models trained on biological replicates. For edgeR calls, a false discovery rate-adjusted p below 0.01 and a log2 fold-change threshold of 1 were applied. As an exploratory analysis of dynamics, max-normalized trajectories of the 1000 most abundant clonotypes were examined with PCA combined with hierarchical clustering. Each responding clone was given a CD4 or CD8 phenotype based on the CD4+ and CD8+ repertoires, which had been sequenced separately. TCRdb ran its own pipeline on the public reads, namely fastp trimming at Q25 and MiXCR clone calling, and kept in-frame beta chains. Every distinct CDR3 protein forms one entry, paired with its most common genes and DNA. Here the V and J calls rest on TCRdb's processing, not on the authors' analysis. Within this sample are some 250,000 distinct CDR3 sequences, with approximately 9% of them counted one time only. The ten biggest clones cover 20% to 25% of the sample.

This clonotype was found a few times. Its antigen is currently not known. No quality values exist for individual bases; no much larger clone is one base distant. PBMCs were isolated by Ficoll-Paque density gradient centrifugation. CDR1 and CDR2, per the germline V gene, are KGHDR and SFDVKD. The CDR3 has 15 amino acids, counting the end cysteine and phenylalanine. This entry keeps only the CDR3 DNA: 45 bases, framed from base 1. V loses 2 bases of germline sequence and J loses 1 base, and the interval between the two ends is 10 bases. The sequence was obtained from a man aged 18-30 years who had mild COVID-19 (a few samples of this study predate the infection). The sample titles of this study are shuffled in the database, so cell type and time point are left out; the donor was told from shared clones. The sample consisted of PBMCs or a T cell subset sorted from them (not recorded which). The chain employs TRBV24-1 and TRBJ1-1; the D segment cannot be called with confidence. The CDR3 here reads CATSDSGRTNTEAFF. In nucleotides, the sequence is TGTGCCACCAGTGATTCCGGACGTACGAACACTGAAGCTTTCTTT.